Listed below are T cell receptor beta chains from one sample, sequenced in a study of T cells after posttransplantation cyclophosphamide. TCRdb keeps only in-frame clones here, not all; method: immunoSEQ multiplex PCR. The data show about 22,000 clones, approximately 97% seen once. The sample consisted of naive CD4+ T cells sorted from PBMCs. The receptors were sampled from a man aged 50 or older in good health, CMV-negative, and a related stem cell transplant donor. Each CDR3 is given with its conserved first and last residue. D genes are given only for firm matches. Not every row has a clone size; where given, it reads once, few, many or a size class.

j_call,clone_size,d_call,v_call,cdr3_aa,cdr3_nt
TRBJ2-1,NA,NA,TRBV6-5,CASSSELDRRPQFF,TGTGCCAGCAGTTCTGAACTTGACAGACGACCGCAGTTCTTC
TRBJ2-7,once,NA,TRBV10-1,CASSESGRSPYEQYF,TGCGCCAGCAGTGAGTCCGGCAGGTCCCCCTACGAGCAGTACTTC
TRBJ2-5,NA,NA,TRBV7-7,CASSPRTLETQYF,TGTGCCAGCAGCCCCCGGACTCTAGAGACCCAGTACTTC
TRBJ2-7,once,NA,TRBV29-1,CSVGGRGGWDEQYF,TGCAGCGTCGGAGGGAGAGGGGGCTGGGACGAGCAGTACTTC
TRBJ1-3,NA,NA,TRBV27,CASSRRWGSTGNTIYF,TGTGCCAGCAGTCGCCGTTGGGGCAGCACTGGAAACACCATATATTTT
TRBJ1-1,NA,TRBD1,TRBV4-3,CASSPTGAPRTEAFF,TGCGCCAGCAGCCCTACAGGGGCTCCGAGAACTGAAGCTTTCTTT
TRBJ2-3,NA,TRBD2,TRBV19,CASSIDLAGATDTQYF,TGTGCCAGTAGTATAGATCTAGCGGGGGCCACAGATACGCAGTATTTT
TRBJ2-1,NA,NA,TRBV7-2,CASMGAGVLGEQFF,TGTGCCAGCATGGGGGCGGGGGTCCTGGGTGAGCAGTTCTTC
TRBJ2-5,NA,TRBD2,TRBV9,CASSTQAGGLETQYF,TGTGCCAGCAGCACTCAAGCGGGAGGGCTAGAGACCCAGTACTTC
TRBJ1-1,NA,NA,TRBV9,CASSETGPNTEAFF,TGTGCCAGCAGCGAAACAGGGCCGAACACTGAAGCTTTCTTT
TRBJ2-7,once,TRBD2,TRBV19,CATRLTSGGAHEQYF,TGTGCCACCCGGCTGACTAGCGGGGGGGCCCACGAGCAGTACTTC
TRBJ2-7,NA,NA,TRBV6-5,CASSRSYEQYF,TGTGCCAGCAGCCGGTCCTACGAGCAGTACTTC
TRBJ1-5,NA,NA,TRBV10-1,CASSYGGQPQHF,TGCGCCAGCAGTTATGGCGGGCAGCCCCAGCATTTT
TRBJ1-4,NA,TRBD1,TRBV7-2,CASSLGGPGTGNEKLFF,TGTGCCAGCAGCTTAGGGGGGCCCGGGACAGGGAATGAAAAACTGTTTTTT
TRBJ2-3,NA,NA,TRBV6-1,CASSYRDTQYF,TGTGCCAGTAGTTACAGAGATACGCAGTATTTT
TRBJ1-3,NA,NA,TRBV6-5,CASSYSGGLGNTIYF,TGTGCCAGCAGTTACTCGGGGGGTCTTGGAAACACCATATATTTT
TRBJ2-1,NA,NA,TRBV5-1,CASSLGQRDNEQFF,TGCGCCAGCAGCTTGGGCCAGCGGGACAATGAGCAGTTCTTC
TRBJ2-5,NA,NA,TRBV29-1,CSVLPGAQETQYF,TGCAGCGTGCTCCCCGGAGCCCAAGAGACCCAGTACTTC
TRBJ1-2,NA,TRBD1,TRBV15,CATSPRTGDYGYTF,TGTGCCACCAGCCCGCGGACAGGGGACTATGGCTACACCTTC
TRBJ2-1,NA,TRBD2,TRBV18,CASSPQSSGYNEQFF,TGTGCCAGCTCACCACAGTCTAGCGGTTACAATGAGCAGTTCTTC
TRBJ2-2,NA,TRBD2,TRBV30,CAWIFSGRLNTGELFF,TGTGCCTGGATCTTTAGCGGGAGATTGAACACCGGGGAGCTGTTTTTT
TRBJ2-1,NA,TRBD2,TRBV9,CASSQRLAGGDNEQFF,TGTGCCAGCAGCCAACGTCTAGCGGGAGGGGACAATGAGCAGTTCTTC
TRBJ2-5,NA,NA,TRBV5-1,CASSLGPGIVTQYF,TGCGCCAGCAGCTTGGGACCAGGGATAGTGACCCAGTACTTC
TRBJ2-1,NA,NA,TRBV9,CASSLRDTGPNEQFF,TGTGCCAGCAGCCTCCGGGACACTGGTCCCAATGAGCAGTTCTTC
TRBJ1-1,NA,NA,TRBV6-5,CASSYSRGIRAFF,TGTGCCAGCAGTTACTCGAGAGGAATTCGAGCTTTCTTT
TRBJ1-4,NA,TRBD1,TRBV6-6,CASSRGTANEKLFF,TGTGCCAGCAGTCGAGGGACAGCTAATGAAAAACTGTTTTTT
TRBJ2-1,NA,TRBD2,TRBV9,CASSVGGGLAGEQFF,TGTGCCAGCAGCGTAGGGGGGGGACTAGCCGGTGAGCAGTTCTTC
TRBJ1-1,NA,TRBD1,TRBV5-1,CASGDRGESEAFF,TGCGCCAGCGGAGACAGGGGCGAGTCTGAAGCTTTCTTT
TRBJ1-4,NA,TRBD1,TRBV7-6,CASSVGQAGEKLFF,TGTGCCAGCAGCGTGGGACAGGCGGGTGAAAAACTGTTTTTT
TRBJ2-7,NA,NA,TRBV5-1,CASSLVGSGLSYEQYF,TGCGCCAGCAGCTTGGTGGGTAGCGGTCTCTCCTACGAGCAGTACTTC
TRBJ2-2,NA,NA,TRBV7-9,CASSWTFGGELFF,TGTGCCAGCAGCTGGACTTTTGGCGGGGAGCTGTTTTTT
TRBJ2-7,NA,TRBD2,TRBV10-3,CATQRVASGSWSYEQYF,TGTGCCACCCAAAGGGTGGCTAGCGGGAGTTGGTCCTACGAGCAGTACTTC
TRBJ1-6,NA,NA,TRBV10-3,CAISERGRGSYNSPLHF,TGTGCCATCAGTGAGCGGGGACGGGGGTCCTATAATTCACCCCTCCACTTT
TRBJ1-2,NA,NA,TRBV5-1,CASSFEGQPYGYTF,TGCGCCAGCAGCTTCGAGGGACAACCCTATGGCTACACCTTC
TRBJ2-7,NA,NA,TRBV9,CASSAVLTGEQYF,TGTGCCAGCAGCGCAGTCCTAACGGGGGAGCAGTACTTC
TRBJ1-2,NA,NA,TRBV6-5,CASSYSTGPARYTF,TGTGCCAGCAGTTACTCTACAGGGCCGGCACGCTACACCTTC
TRBJ1-5,NA,NA,TRBV29-1,CSVTVGVNQPQHF,TGCAGCGTGACCGTAGGGGTGAATCAGCCCCAGCATTTT
TRBJ1-2,NA,TRBD1,TRBV25-1,CASSESVQGVGGYTF,TGTGCCAGCAGTGAATCAGTGCAGGGGGTAGGCGGCTACACCTTC
TRBJ1-1,NA,TRBD1,TRBV5-1,CASSIQRRRGDEAFF,TGCGCCAGCAGCATACAACGCCGCAGGGGGGATGAAGCTTTCTTT
TRBJ2-7,NA,TRBD1,TRBV4-2,CASRKWGTGGSYEQYF,TGTGCCAGCCGCAAATGGGGGACAGGGGGTTCCTACGAGCAGTACTTC
TRBJ2-3,NA,TRBD2,TRBV28,CASSQETSGLTDTQYF,TGTGCCAGCAGTCAAGAAACTAGCGGCCTCACAGATACGCAGTATTTT
TRBJ2-3,NA,TRBD1,TRBV6-1,CASSEGGPGQGRYRQYF,TGTGCCAGCAGTGAAGGGGGGCCGGGACAGGGAAGATATAGGCAGTATTTT
TRBJ1-5,NA,NA,TRBV18,CASSPGENQPQHF,TGTGCCAGCTCACCAGGAGAGAATCAGCCCCAGCATTTT
TRBJ1-2,NA,TRBD1,TRBV7-3,CASSPTGDANYGYTF,TGTGCCAGCAGCCCGACAGGGGACGCTAACTATGGCTACACCTTC
TRBJ1-5,NA,NA,TRBV29-1,CSALTGYSNQPQHF,TGCAGCGCCCTGACAGGATATAGCAATCAGCCCCAGCATTTT